This T cell receptor beta chain derives from a study of cytomegalovirus exposure and HLA in healthy donors. The PCR used 60 Vbeta and 13 Jbeta primers. Profiled with immunoSEQ multiplex PCR; TCRdb holds only in-frame clones, not every one. The specimen's table records some 150,000 clones. The junction had 6 bases not matched to a gene; V was cut back by 6 bases and J by 5 bases. The germline CDR1 and CDR2 sequences are MNHEY and SVGAGI. The CDR3 sequence is 13 residues long. The sample comprised PBMCs. The sequence was collected from a woman aged 18-35 years in good health and CMV-seropositive. The chain recombines TRBV6-5 with TRBJ1-1; 7 bases fit TRBD1. The CDR3 spells CASRRQGQTEAFF. CDR3 bases: TGTGCCAGCAGACGACAGGGACAGACTGAAGCTTTCTTT.